Listed below are T cell receptor beta chains from one sample, sequenced in a study of shared clonotypes between healthy human individuals. Produced via immunoSEQ multiplex PCR; TCRdb's table is partial and in-frame only. The data show about 2 million clones, about 95% seen once. Input material: naive CD8+ T cells sorted from blood. Receptors were obtained from a man younger than 30 in good health. The CDR3 runs from the conserved cysteine through the conserved F or W. D genes are given only for firm matches. Only some rows state a clone size, as once, few, many or a class for expanded clones.

D	V	size	J	DNA	CDR3
TRBD1	TRBV7-7	-	TRBJ2-5	TGTGCTAGCAGCTTAGCAACAGGGGATCAAGAGACCCAGTACTTC	CASSLATGDQETQYF
TRBD2	TRBV28	-	TRBJ2-3	TGTGCCAGCAGTTTAGGGACTAGCGGGGCGAGGGATACGCAGTATTTT	CASSLGTSGARDTQYF
TRBD1	TRBV11-1	once	TRBJ2-6	TGTGCCAGCAGCTTTCCCGAGGGGGCGTTGGCCAACGTCCTGACTTTC	CASSFPEGALANVLTF
-	TRBV30	-	TRBJ2-2	TGTGCCTGGCAGGGGGAGGGCGGGGAGCTGTTTTTT	CAWQGEGGELFF
-	TRBV25-1	-	TRBJ2-7	TGTGCCAGCAGTGACGGGATAATCTACGAGCAGTACTTC	CASSDGIIYEQYF
-	TRBV27	-	TRBJ2-5	TGTGCCAGCAGTTTTGGCTCCGGAGAGACCCAGTACTTC	CASSFGSGETQYF
-	TRBV4-1	-	TRBJ1-1	TGCGCCAGCAGCCCCTTGGGGGAGGGGCTTAACACTGAAGCTTTCTTT	CASSPLGEGLNTEAFF
TRBD1	TRBV27	-	TRBJ2-7	TGTGCCAGCAGGGGGACAGGGGGCTCCTACGAGCAGTACTTC	CASRGTGGSYEQYF
-	TRBV19	-	TRBJ1-1	TGTGCCAGTAGTATTTTCGGGACGTCGAACACTGAAGCTTTCTTT	CASSIFGTSNTEAFF
-	TRBV28	-	TRBJ1-2	TGTGCCAGCAGTTTATTCGTCAACAACTATGGCTACACCTTC	CASSLFVNNYGYTF
TRBD1	TRBV5-6	-	TRBJ1-6	TGTGCCAGCAGTCCCGGGGAGGGGGCCCGCTATAATTCACCCCTCCACTTT	CASSPGEGARYNSPLHF
-	TRBV12-5	-	TRBJ2-1	TGTGCTAGTGGTTTAACCGTCGGAAACCCCAGCTCCTACAATGAGCAGTTCTTC	CASGLTVGNPSSYNEQFF
-	TRBV27	-	TRBJ2-2	TGTGCCAGCAGTCTAACAGACACCGGGGAGCTGTTTTTT	CASSLTDTGELFF
TRBD2	TRBV29-1	-	TRBJ2-1	TGCAGCGTTGACCTGGGACTAGCGGGAGTTGAGGCCTACAATGAGCAGTTCTTC	CSVDLGLAGVEAYNEQFF
TRBD1	TRBV4-1	-	TRBJ1-3	TGCGCCAGCAGCCAAGACCCCGGACAGGGACTCTCTGGAAACACCATATATTTT	CASSQDPGQGLSGNTIYF
TRBD1	TRBV29-1	-	TRBJ1-1	TGCAGCGTCCAGGGGGGAGTGAACACTGAAGCTTTCTTT	CSVQGGVNTEAFF
TRBD2	TRBV7-8	-	TRBJ2-5	TGTGCCAGCAGCTCGGGACTAGCGGGGGGCATCGTAGAGACCCAGTACTTC	CASSSGLAGGIVETQYF
TRBD1	TRBV27	-	TRBJ2-3	TGTGCCAGCCGGGCAGGGGGCCCAGATACGCAGTATTTT	CASRAGGPDTQYF
-	TRBV6-5	few	TRBJ1-5	TGTGCCAGTGGAGACAATCAGCCCCAGCATTTT	CASGDNQPQHF
TRBD1	TRBV6-1	-	TRBJ2-1	TGTGCCAGCAGTGCCCGGACAGGGGGCAATGAGCAGTTCTTC	CASSARTGGNEQFF
TRBD1	TRBV2	-	TRBJ1-2	TGTGCCAGCAGTGAAGGTCCAGGGGGCTCATATGGCTACACCTTC	CASSEGPGGSYGYTF
TRBD1	TRBV6-5	once	TRBJ2-5	TGTGCCAGCCACCGGACAGGGGAAGAGACCCAGTACTTC	CASHRTGEETQYF
-	TRBV28	-	TRBJ1-5	TGTGCCGGGAACAGGGCTTTACGTCAGCCCCAGCATTTT	CAGNRALRQPQHF
TRBD2	TRBV10-3	-	TRBJ2-1	TGTGCCATCAGTGAGTCGGGGGGTAGCGGGATATACAATGAGCAGTTCTTC	CAISESGGSGIYNEQFF
-	TRBV4-1	-	TRBJ2-2	TGCGCCAGCAGCCAAGCGGTCACCGGGGAGCTGTTTTTT	CASSQAVTGELFF
-	TRBV11-2	-	TRBJ2-3	TGTGCCAGCAGCTACCTTAAACCCACAGATACGCAGTATTTT	CASSYLKPTDTQYF
-	TRBV18	-	TRBJ2-7	TGTGCCAGCTCACCAGACAGCCTCTCCTACGAGCAGTACTTC	CASSPDSLSYEQYF
-	TRBV5-8	-	TRBJ1-2	TGTGCCAGCAGCTTGGCAAGGTGGGGGGCAAAGGGCTACACCTTC	CASSLARWGAKGYTF
-	TRBV9	-	TRBJ1-2	TGTGCCAGCAGCGTATCCGCGGGAAATGCCTATGGCTACACCTTC	CASSVSAGNAYGYTF
TRBD2	TRBV27	-	TRBJ2-5	TGTGCCAGCAAGCCCGGGACTACAGCTCGGGACCAGTACTTC	CASKPGTTARDQYF
-	TRBV7-2	-	TRBJ2-1	TGTGCCAGCAGCTTAAGAATAGCGAGTCTTAGGAATGAGCAGTTCTTC	CASSLRIASLRNEQFF
-	TRBV28	-	TRBJ2-5	TGTGCCAGCAGTTTCGGGACCGAAGTTCGGGGAAAAGAGACCCAGTACTTC	CASSFGTEVRGKETQYF
-	TRBV2	-	TRBJ1-1	TGTGCCAGCAGTGAAGGGGGTTGGAACACTGAAGCTTTCTTT	CASSEGGWNTEAFF
-	TRBV13	few	TRBJ1-6	TGTGCCAGCAGCTCAACAGGGCCCGCTTCACCCCTCCACTTT	CASSSTGPASPLHF
-	TRBV15	once	TRBJ1-2	TGTGCCACCAGCAGAGATCGGGTGCGAGGTCCGAATGGCTACACCTTC	CATSRDRVRGPNGYTF
-	TRBV6-5	-	TRBJ2-1	TGTGCCAGCAGTTACTCTTGGGGGGTAGTTTACAATGAGCAGTTCTTC	CASSYSWGVVYNEQFF
TRBD1	TRBV4-3	-	TRBJ2-7	TGCGCCAGCAGCCAAGAAACAGGGGGTACGCGTAGCAACGAGCAGTACTTC	CASSQETGGTRSNEQYF
-	TRBV27	once	TRBJ2-2	TGTGCCAGCAGTCTATTTACCGGGGAGCTGTTTTTT	CASSLFTGELFF
-	TRBV5-4	-	TRBJ2-5	TGTGCCAGCAGCTTGGTGGCCGAAGAGACCCAGTACTTC	CASSLVAEETQYF
-	TRBV2	-	TRBJ1-4	TGTGCCAGCAGTGAGGTTCACCAACGAGAGGCAACTAATGAAAAACTGTTTTTT	CASSEVHQREATNEKLFF
-	TRBV6-5	-	TRBJ2-7	TGTGCCAGCAGTCAGGCCGGGACCTCCTACGAGCAGTACTTC	CASSQAGTSYEQYF
-	TRBV5-6	-	TRBJ1-2	TGTGCCAGCAGCTTATTCAGGGTCGATTTGTATGGCTACACCTTC	CASSLFRVDLYGYTF
TRBD1	TRBV27	once	TRBJ2-5	TGTGCCAGCGGCTGGACAGGGTCCGTGGAGACCCAGTACTTC	CASGWTGSVETQYF
TRBD1	TRBV5-6	-	TRBJ2-3	TGTGCCAGCAGCCAACAGGGGGGCGAGGTCAATACGCAGTATTTT	CASSQQGGEVNTQYF
-	TRBV2	-	TRBJ2-5	TGTGCCAGCAGTGATGGTAGGAGCGGGGAGACCCAGTACTTC	CASSDGRSGETQYF
-	TRBV27	-	TRBJ1-4	TGTGCCAGCAGTGGGGAAGATGAAAAACTGTTTTTT	CASSGEDEKLFF
-	TRBV29-1	-	TRBJ1-2	TGCAGCGTCCTTTCGAACTATGGCTACACCTTC	CSVLSNYGYTF
-	TRBV4-1	-	TRBJ1-3	TGCGCCAGCAGCCAAGAGAGGAGGGGAGGAAACACCATATATTTT	CASSQERRGGNTIYF
TRBD2	TRBV7-3	-	TRBJ2-3	TGTGCCAGCAGCTTGCTAGCGGGGGCAGATACGCAGTATTTT	CASSLLAGADTQYF